Listed below are T cell receptor beta chains from one sample, sequenced in a study of blood T cell repertoires in COVID-19. The repertoire was sequenced with immunoSEQ multiplex PCR; TCRdb's copy has only in-frame clones and lacks some. This sample yields about 89,000 clones, of which roughly 78% are seen a single time; approximately 15% belongs to the top ten. Specimen: peripheral blood. The source of these receptors is a woman over 75 with acute or convalescent COVID-19. Both conserved end residues are part of each CDR3. D genes are given only for firm matches. A clone size is listed for some rows: how often the clone was seen (once, few, many), or a class if it is expanded.

CDR3aa	CDR3nt	d_gene	v_gene	j_gene	abundance
CASSLGQGPGTEAFF	TGTGCCAGCAGCTTAGGCCAGGGGCCTGGCACTGAAGCTTTCTTT	NA	TRBV13	TRBJ1-1	NA
CASSPDRYSGNTIYF	TGTGCCAGCAGCCCGGACAGGTACTCTGGAAACACCATATATTTT	TRBD1	TRBV9	TRBJ1-3	NA
CASSLDRAGSPLHF	TGTGCCAGCAGCCTGGACAGGGCGGGATCACCCCTCCACTTT	TRBD1	TRBV7-8	TRBJ1-6	NA
CASARGGTEAFF	TGTGCCAGCGCTCGCGGCGGCACTGAAGCTTTCTTT	NA	TRBV6-5	TRBJ1-1	NA
CASARGQGEDGYTF	TGTGCCAGCGCTAGAGGCCAAGGGGAAGATGGCTACACCTTC	NA	TRBV7-3	TRBJ1-2	NA
CASSRDRLANYGYTF	TGTGCCAGCAGCCGGGACAGGCTAGCGAACTATGGCTACACCTTC	TRBD1	TRBV6-5	TRBJ1-2	NA
CASSPGDRAGEKLFF	TGTGCCAGCTCACCGGGGGACAGGGCAGGCGAAAAACTGTTTTTT	TRBD1	TRBV18	TRBJ1-4	NA
CASSPDRDRLQGYTF	TGTGCCAGCTCACCCGACAGGGACCGTCTCCAGGGCTACACCTTC	TRBD1	TRBV18	TRBJ1-2	NA
CASSQVASGGEQYF	TGTGCCAGCAGCCAAGTGGCTAGCGGGGGCGAGCAGTACTTC	TRBD2	TRBV4-2	TRBJ2-7	NA
CASSQIALQRREQYF	TGTGCCAGCAGCCAGATAGCACTACAGAGGAGGGAGCAGTACTTC	NA	TRBV4-2	TRBJ2-7	NA
CASSDRGAGNTEAFF	TGTGCCAGCAGTGATCGGGGGGCCGGGAACACTGAAGCTTTCTTT	NA	TRBV2	TRBJ1-1	NA
CASSIAGGGGYTF	TGTGCCAGTAGTATAGCCGGTGGAGGTGGCTACACCTTC	NA	TRBV19	TRBJ1-2	NA
CASSRRGGRYRDQETQYF	TGCGCCAGCAGTAGGCGGGGGGGCCGGTATCGGGACCAAGAGACCCAGTACTTC	TRBD2	TRBV5-1	TRBJ2-5	NA
CASASGGALETQYF	TGTGCCAGCGCTAGCGGGGGGGCCTTGGAGACCCAGTACTTC	TRBD2	TRBV27	TRBJ2-5	few
CASSGTRDTLSTF	TGTGCCAGCAGCGGGACCCGGGACACCCTATCCACCTTC	NA	TRBV12-3/TRBV12-4	TRBJ1-2	NA
CASSSGGDYGYTF	TGTGCCAGCAGCTCCGGAGGGGACTATGGCTACACCTTC	NA	TRBV4-2	TRBJ1-2	NA
CSASAPGRVGNQPQHF	TGCAGTGCTAGTGCCCCTGGGAGGGTTGGCAATCAGCCCCAGCATTTT	NA	TRBV20-1	TRBJ1-5	NA
CASSLVGGGTDTQYF	TGTGCCAGCAGCTTGGTCGGGGGGGGCACAGATACGCAGTATTTT	TRBD2	TRBV5-6	TRBJ2-3	NA
CASRDPIRGGNNEQFF	TGCGCCAGCAGGGACCCAATTAGGGGGGGTAACAATGAGCAGTTCTTC	NA	TRBV5-1	TRBJ2-1	NA
CASSQRGRNTGELFF	TGTGCCAGCAGTCAGAGGGGGCGGAACACCGGGGAGCTGTTTTTT	TRBD1	TRBV2	TRBJ2-2	NA
CASSFRASGDGYTF	TGTGCCAGCAGTTTCAGGGCCTCGGGGGATGGCTACACCTTC	NA	TRBV2	TRBJ1-2	NA
CASSPGQGHGYTF	TGCGCCAGCAGCCCTGGGCAGGGTCATGGCTACACCTTC	NA	TRBV5-1	TRBJ1-2	NA
CAWSVLGASGANVLTF	TGTGCCTGGAGTGTACTGGGGGCTTCCGGGGCCAACGTCCTGACTTTC	NA	TRBV30	TRBJ2-6	NA
CASRLQRDTQYF	TGTGCCAGCAGGTTACAGAGAGATACGCAGTATTTT	NA	TRBV6-1	TRBJ2-3	NA
CASSDSGGANYEQYF	TGTGCCAGCAGTGATAGCGGGGGGGCGAACTACGAGCAGTACTTC	TRBD2	TRBV28	TRBJ2-7	NA
CSADKGQGTDTQYF	TGCAGCGCCGATAAGGGACAGGGCACAGATACGCAGTATTTT	TRBD1	TRBV29-1	TRBJ2-3	NA
CASSDFGWGGNYNEQFF	TGTGCCAGCAGCGATTTTGGGTGGGGGGGTAACTACAATGAGCAGTTCTTC	TRBD2	TRBV7-9	TRBJ2-1	once
CASSVAPGAYEQYF	TGTGCCAGCAGCGTAGCTCCGGGAGCGTACGAGCAGTACTTC	NA	TRBV9	TRBJ2-7	NA
CASSLGHGSAPLHF	TGTGCCAGCAGTTTAGGGCACGGGAGTGCACCCCTCCACTTT	NA	TRBV28	TRBJ1-6	few
CASRPDRGSYGYTF	TGTGCCAGTAGGCCGGACAGGGGAAGCTATGGCTACACCTTC	TRBD1	TRBV19	TRBJ1-2	few
CASSFAGVFEDGYTF	TGTGCCAGCAGTTTTGCGGGGGTGTTTGAAGATGGCTACACCTTC	NA	TRBV28	TRBJ1-2	NA
CASSSYSTHGYTF	TGTGCCAGCAGCTCGTACTCAACCCATGGCTACACCTTC	NA	TRBV9	TRBJ1-2	NA
CASSWGGAAHTDTQYF	TGTGCCAGCAGTTGGGGCGGGGCCGCCCACACAGATACGCAGTATTTT	NA	TRBV28	TRBJ2-3	NA
CASRVGGANEKLFF	TGTGCCAGCAGGGTCGGGGGGGCTAATGAAAAACTGTTTTTT	NA	TRBV6-5	TRBJ1-4	NA
CASRDRAGNTEAFF	TGTGCCAGCAGGGACAGGGCGGGAAACACTGAAGCTTTCTTT	TRBD1	TRBV6-5	TRBJ1-1	NA